The next 14 T cell receptor beta chains were all read from a single sample in a study of vaccination and CD4 T cells after COVID-19. Sequencing of cultured CD4+ T cell DNA used the Oncomine TCR Beta short-read assay. TCRdb analysed the PCR reads with MiXCR anew, one entry per CDR3 protein. The sample records some 5,400 distinct CDR3 sequences, less than 60% being singletons. Specified treatment: 10-day PBMC culture with coronavirus spike peptide pools or control peptides (ViraFEST assay). No antigen has been assigned to these receptors. Sequences were obtained from CD4+ T cells from blood, cultured in vitro. These TCRs come from a human donor who had recovered from COVID-19.

The chain employs TRBV20-1 and TRBJ2-1, with TRBD2 as a possible D gene (5 bases). Looked up from germline, CDR1 is DFQATT and CDR2 is SNEGSKA (reference sequence). V was pared by 2 bases and J by 0 bases, with 8 bases between. The CDR3 has 14 residues. CDR3 DNA: TGCAGTGCTAGACACGGGAACTCCTACAATGAGCAGTTCTTC. This codes for CSARHGNSYNEQFF.

This clonotype was observed a single time. This chain links TRBV20-1 with TRBJ2-3, with 9 bases matching TRBD2. V shed 0 bases, J shed 12 bases, and the junction held 7 bases outside the gene matches. This CDR3 has 13 amino acids. The germline gives CDR1 DFQATT, CDR2 SNEGSKA (reference sequence). CDR3 in amino acids: CSARDMGGGAQYF. CDR3 bases: TGCAGTGCTAGAGATATGGGCGGGGGGGCCCAGTATTTT.

The J gene is TRBJ2-1, the V gene TRBV5-5; TRBD1 matches 7 bases. The CDR3 spans 15 residues. V dropped 0 bases and J dropped 6; count of bases not matched to a gene: 6. Germline V CDR1 and CDR2: SGHKS, YYEKEE (reference sequence). The CDR3 loop is CASSLGGTAINEQFF. The CDR3 coding sequence is TGTGCCAGCAGCTTGGGAGGGACAGCGATCAATGAGCAGTTCTTC.

This clonotype was counted a single time. The chain is built from TRBV4-1 and TRBJ2-3; 9 bases are a match to TRBD2. CDR3 length: 16 amino acids. CDR1 and CDR2 (germline): MGHRA, YSYEKL. After removal of 4 bases from V and 2 bases from J, the junction contained 7 bases not matched to a gene. The CDR3 DNA reads as TGCGCCAGCAGCCGCCGAGGACTAGCGCACACAGATACGCAGTATTTT. Its protein product is CASSRRGLAHTDTQYF.

This clonotype was counted a few times. CDR3: CASSRPLAGGNYGYTF. The DNA for the CDR3 is TGTGCCAGTAGTAGACCCTTGGCAGGGGGCAACTATGGCTACACCTTC. The chain joins TRBV19 to TRBJ1-2, with 8 bases that match TRBD1. The CDR3 covers 16 residues. The trim removed 4 bases at V and 2 bases at J, leaving 9 bases unmatched. Germline CDR1 reads LNHDA; CDR2 reads SQIVND (reference sequence).

This rearrangement joins TRBV7-3 to TRBJ2-2; D perhaps matches TRBD2 (6 bases). Germline loops: CDR1 SGHTA, CDR2 FQGTGA. The CDR3 has 14 amino acids. V lost 0 bases, J lost 8 bases, and 10 bases lay in between. CDR3 in DNA: TGTGCCAGCAGCTTAACGTTTGCGGGAGGGGAGCTGTTTTTT. Its protein product is CASSLTFAGGELFF. Variable domain in full (rest from reference TRBV7-3 and TRBJ2-2): GAGVSQTPSNKVTEKGKYVELRCDPISGHTALYWYRQSLGQGPEFLIYFQGTGAADDSGLPNDRFFAVRPEGSVSTLKIQRTERGDSAVYLCASSLTFAGGELFFGEGSRLTVL.

The chain combines TRBV7-9 with TRBJ2-3, with D possibly TRBD2 on 6 matching bases. The CDR3 spans 14 residues. Germline-derived CDR1 and CDR2 are SEHNR and FQNEAQ (reference sequence). Trimming took off 5 bases at V and 6 bases at J, with 15 bases between the two ends. CDR3 in amino acids: CASSPEGLADTQYF. The CDR3 DNA follows: TGTGCCAGCAGCCCCGAGGGACTCGCGGATACGCAGTATTTT.

The chain employs TRBV10-3 and TRBJ1-6; 8 bases match TRBD1. Per the germline V gene, CDR1 is ENHRY and CDR2 is SYGVKD. The length of the CDR3 is 13 residues. The trim removed 3 bases at V and 8 bases at J, leaving 0 bases unmatched. CDR3 bases: TGTGCCATCAGTGAACAGGGGGATTCACCCCTCCACTTT. Translating it yields CAISEQGDSPLHF.

The V call is TRBV29-1, the J call TRBJ1-2; D unresolved. CDR1 is SQVTM and CDR2 is ANQGSEA in the germline V gene. The CDR3 spans 11 residues. Trimming removed 4 bases at V and 7 bases at J, with 10 bases between. CDR3: CSVAESGGYTF. The CDR3 DNA reads TGCAGCGTTGCTGAGTCTGGTGGCTACACCTTC. The full variable domain, in which reference TRBV29-1 and TRBJ1-2 provide the parts outside the CDR3, is SAVISQKPSRDICQRGTSLTIQCQVDSQVTMMFWYRQQPGQSLTLIATANQGSEATYESGFVIDKFPISRPNLTFSTLTVSNMSPEDSSIYLCSVAESGGYTFGSGTRLTVV.

The V call is TRBV5-5, the J call TRBJ2-1; D unresolved. CDR3 length: 16 residues. V dropped 4 bases and J dropped 1 base, with 15 bases sitting between them. Germline V CDR1 and CDR2: SGHKS, YYEKEE (reference sequence). Here the CDR3 DNA reads TGTGCCAGCAGCCCCCGCTTGGGGTTTTCCTACAATGAGCAGTTCTTC. This sequence encodes CASSPRLGFSYNEQFF.

About this clonotype itself: The junction departs from germline at one end; a sequencing error may be responsible. The rearrangement uses TRBV15 and TRBJ1-5; 10 bases fit TRBD1. CDR1 and CDR2 (germline): LNHNV, YYDKDF (reference sequence). This CDR3 spans 16 amino acids. The CDR3, as DNA: TGTACCACCAGCAGGTTGACAGGGGGCAGCAATCAGCCCCAGCATTTT. This encodes CTTSRLTGGSNQPQHF.

This clonotype has just a few counts. V is TRBV15 and J is TRBJ2-7; TRBD1 matches 7 bases. Per the germline V gene, CDR1 is LNHNV and CDR2 is YYDKDF (reference sequence). The CDR3 is made up of 15 amino acids. Germline trimming cut 1 base from V and 9 bases from J; bases unmatched to any gene: 12. CDR3 bases: TGTGCCACCAGCAGAGGAGACAGGGACCAGGGTGTGCAGTACTTC. As protein: CATSRGDRDQGVQYF. Looking up the rest from reference TRBV15 and TRBJ2-7 gives the full variable domain: DAMVIQNPRYQVTQFGKPVTLSCSQTLNHNVMYWYQQKSSQAPKLLFHYYDKDFNNEADTPDNFQSRRPNTSFCFLDIRSPGLGDTAMYLCATSRGDRDQGVQYFGPGTRLTVT.

In DNA form, the CDR3 reads TGTGCCAGCAGTTTATTGCTGGTTTCCTACAATGAGCAGTTCTTC. This codes for CASSLLLVSYNEQFF. V gene TRBV27 combines with J gene TRBJ2-1; unclear D gene. This CDR3 region has 15 residues. The germline V gene has CDR1 MNHEY and CDR2 SMNVEV (reference sequence). Between the trimmed V and J ends, which lost 1 base and 1 base, there was a span of 8 bases.

This clonotype turned up a few times. The rearrangement joins TRBV24-1 to TRBJ1-1, with 8 bases aligning to TRBD1. Germline V gives CDR1 KGHDR, CDR2 SFDVKD. Germline trimming cut 3 bases from V and 6 bases from J; bases unmatched to any gene: 17. The CDR3 spans 18 residues. As DNA, the CDR3 is TGTGCCACCAGTGATACTGCCTCCCGCCCGGACAGGGCCTCTGAAGCTTTCTTT. As protein: CATSDTASRPDRASEAFF.